The TCR beta chain under discussion was sequenced for a study of identical twins. Study-wide results and limits: Alpha sequences that were out-of-frame and twin-shared showed an excess of low generation probability. Researchers reported weaker excess twin sharing in beta out-of-frame sequences. Insertions ran lower in abundant cord blood beta clonotypes, though not in memory repertoires.

In TCRdb, the 5' RACE reads were re-called with MiXCR into one record per CDR3 protein. The sample has 570,000 or so distinct CDR3 sequences, approximately 9.6% seen once. With 0 bases removed from V and 0 bases from J, the gap between germline ends came to 6 bases. The V gene's germline CDR1 is LGHNA and CDR2 YNFKEQ. The CDR3 covers 15 residues. This clonotype was observed many times. Its antigen is still unknown. In addition, the sample was reused for a study of yellow fever vaccine responses in identical twins. From that second work: Twin vaccine T cell responses reportedly seemed partly convergent, partly personalized.

The chain is built from TRBV4-2 and TRBJ2-1; D uncertain. The sample was PBMCs. The clonotype was recovered from a woman aged 18-35 years in good health. CDR3 nucleotides: TGTGCCAGCAGCCAAGATCTGGGCTCCTACAATGAGCAGTTCTTC. Protein sequence: CASSQDLGSYNEQFF.